This is a list of T cell receptor beta chains from one sample in a study of T cell responses to AZD1222 COVID-19 vaccine. The data were produced by immunoSEQ multiplex PCR, yet TCRdb's version contains in-frame clones alone and is incomplete. The table has about 100,000 clones, 70% to 90% seen once. This material consisted of peripheral blood, taken on day 0 of AZD1222 vaccination. The receptors originated from an adult in good health. CDR3s include the opening cysteine and the closing phenylalanine or tryptophan. The D gene is left open where the match is weak. Size tells how often a clone was seen (once, few, many) or the class of an expanded clone, and some rows leave it out.

>NA|TRBV30|TRBD1|TRBJ2-7
TGTGCCTGGGTGGGACAGCAATACGAGCAGTACTTC
CAWVGQQYEQYF
>NA|TRBV7-9|NA|TRBJ1-1
TGTGCCAGCAGCGTTAATACAGAGAACACTGAAGCTTTCTTT
CASSVNTENTEAFF
>once|TRBV30|TRBD1|TRBJ1-2
TGTGCCTGGAGTTTGGGACAGGGAGCCTATGGCTACACCTTC
CAWSLGQGAYGYTF
>NA|TRBV6-2/TRBV6-3|TRBD1|TRBJ2-7
TGTGCCAGCAGTTCGATAGGGGGCCGCTCCTACGAGCAGTACTTC
CASSSIGGRSYEQYF
>NA|TRBV5-1|TRBD2|TRBJ2-1
TGCGCCAGCAGCCCGGGGGAAGCGGGAGCCAAGCAGTTCTTC
CASSPGEAGAKQFF
>NA|TRBV28|TRBD1|TRBJ1-5
TGTGCCAGCATGCAGGGTAAGGGGGCTAGGCAGCCCCAGCATTTT
CASMQGKGARQPQHF
>NA|TRBV3-1/TRBV3-2|TRBD1|TRBJ2-6
TGTGCCAGCAGCCAGTACAGGGGAACTGGGGCCAACGTCCTGACTTTC
CASSQYRGTGANVLTF
>NA|TRBV15|NA|TRBJ1-1
TGTGCCACCAGCAGGGAATCTGGTCGGACTGAAGCTTTCTTT
CATSRESGRTEAFF
>NA|TRBV2|NA|TRBJ1-2
TGTGCCAGCATCCCTCGGGGGGCCGATCATGGCTACACCTTC
CASIPRGADHGYTF
>NA|TRBV15|NA|TRBJ2-3
TGTGCCACCAGCAGGACAGGCTCCACAGATACGCAGTATTTT
CATSRTGSTDTQYF
>NA|TRBV27|NA|TRBJ2-7
TGTGCCAGCACCAGTAGGTCCAGCTACGAGCAGTACTTC
CASTSRSSYEQYF
>NA|TRBV7-9|NA|TRBJ1-6
TGTGCCAGCAGCCCAGGGAAGAATAATTCACCCCTCCACTTT
CASSPGKNNSPLHF
>NA|TRBV5-1|NA|TRBJ1-5
TGCGCCAGCAGCGAGGGCCTGGGTGGTCAGCCCCAGCATTTT
CASSEGLGGQPQHF
>few|TRBV27|NA|TRBJ1-6
TGTGCCAGCAGCCCCCCGGGACGGAGGCCAGATTCACCCCTCCACTTT
CASSPPGRRPDSPLHF
>NA|TRBV28|NA|TRBJ2-7
TGTGCCAGCAGTCCCAGGGTGATGAGCTCCTACGAGCAGTACTTC
CASSPRVMSSYEQYF
>NA|TRBV7-9|NA|TRBJ2-3
TGTGCCAGCAGCTTAAGAGGGGGACGTCCCGTCGATACGCAGTATTTT
CASSLRGGRPVDTQYF
>NA|TRBV4-3|NA|TRBJ2-7
TGCGCCAGCAGCCAAGATCTCCGCAGGGTCTACGAGCAGTACTTC
CASSQDLRRVYEQYF
>NA|TRBV6-5|NA|TRBJ1-6
TGTGCCAGCAGCCGAGACCCGGAGGGTTCACCCCTCCACTTT
CASSRDPEGSPLHF
>NA|TRBV27|NA|TRBJ2-7
TGTGCCAGCAGTTTCGGAGGTCAATCCTACGAGCAGTACTTC
CASSFGGQSYEQYF
>few|TRBV14|NA|TRBJ2-1
TGTGCCAGCAGCCCGTCTAGGATGGCCCCCTACAATGAGCAGTTCTTC
CASSPSRMAPYNEQFF
>NA|TRBV19|NA|TRBJ2-2
TGTGCCAGTACGGTGGGCTACGGAACCGGGGAGCTGTTTTTT
CASTVGYGTGELFF
>NA|TRBV19|NA|TRBJ2-1
TGTGCCAGTAGTAGCGGGGGCCCGTACAATGAGCAGTTCTTC
CASSSGGPYNEQFF
>NA|TRBV30|NA|TRBJ1-5
TGTGCCTGGAGCTGGAGCAGGGAACAGCCCCAGCATTTT
CAWSWSREQPQHF
>NA|TRBV6-1|NA|TRBJ1-2
TGTGCCAGCAGTGCAACCGGGACACAACCCGTCTATGGCTACACCTTC
CASSATGTQPVYGYTF
>NA|TRBV11-2|NA|TRBJ2-7
TGTGCCAGCAGCTTAGTTTGGGGTGACGAGCAGTACTTC
CASSLVWGDEQYF
>NA|TRBV6-2/TRBV6-3|NA|TRBJ2-2
TGTGCCAGCAGTTACGATACTGGGGAGCTGTTTTTT
CASSYDTGELFF
>NA|TRBV5-1|NA|TRBJ1-1
TGCGCCAGCAGCGGGACATCCCCCGGGACTGAAGCTTTCTTT
CASSGTSPGTEAFF